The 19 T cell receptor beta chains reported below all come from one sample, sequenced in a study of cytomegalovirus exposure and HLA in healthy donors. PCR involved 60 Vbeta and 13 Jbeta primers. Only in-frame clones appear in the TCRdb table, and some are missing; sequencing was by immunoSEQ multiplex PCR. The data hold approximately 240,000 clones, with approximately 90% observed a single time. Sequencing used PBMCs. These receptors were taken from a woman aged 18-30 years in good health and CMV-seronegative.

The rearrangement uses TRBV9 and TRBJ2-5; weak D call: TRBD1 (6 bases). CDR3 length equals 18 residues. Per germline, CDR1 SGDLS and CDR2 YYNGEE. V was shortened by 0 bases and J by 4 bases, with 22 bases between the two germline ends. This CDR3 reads CASSVAPFRPGVGETQYF. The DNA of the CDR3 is TGTGCCAGCAGCGTAGCCCCATTTCGCCCAGGGGTAGGAGAGACCCAGTACTTC.

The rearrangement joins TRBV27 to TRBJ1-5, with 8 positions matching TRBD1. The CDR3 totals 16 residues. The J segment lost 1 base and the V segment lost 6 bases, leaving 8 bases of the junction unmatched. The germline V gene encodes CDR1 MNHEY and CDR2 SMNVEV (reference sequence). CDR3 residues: CASSASGGESNQPQHF. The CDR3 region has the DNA TGTGCCAGCAGCGCCTCAGGGGGCGAGAGCAATCAGCCCCAGCATTTT.

CDR3 DNA: TGCGCCAGCAGCCAAGATTGGCCTTCATATGAGCAGTTCTTC. Its protein is CASSQDWPSYEQFF. V usage is TRBV4-3 and J usage is TRBJ2-1; the D is unclear. Germline V gene lookup returns CDR1 LGHNA and CDR2 YSLEER. The CDR3 is made up of 14 amino acids. The V and J ends lost 0 bases and 8 bases respectively, with 11 bases between them.

DNA for the CDR3: TGCGCCAGCAGCTTGGGACGAAGACAGGGTGTCCCAGATACGCAGTATTTT. Translating gives CASSLGRRQGVPDTQYF. The chain uses TRBV5-1 and TRBJ2-3, with 7 bases identical to TRBD1. J lost 4 bases, V lost 0 bases, and 11 bases had no gene match. The CDR3 is 17 amino acids. The V gene's germline CDR1 is SGHRS and CDR2 YFSETQ.

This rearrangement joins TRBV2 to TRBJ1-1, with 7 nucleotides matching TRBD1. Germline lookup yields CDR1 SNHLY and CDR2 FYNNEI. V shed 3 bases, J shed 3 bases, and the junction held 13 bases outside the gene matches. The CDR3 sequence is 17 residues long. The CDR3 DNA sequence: TGTGCCAGCAGTGACCCAATGGAGAGGGGGCGAGACACTGAAGCTTTCTTT. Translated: CASSDPMERGRDTEAFF.

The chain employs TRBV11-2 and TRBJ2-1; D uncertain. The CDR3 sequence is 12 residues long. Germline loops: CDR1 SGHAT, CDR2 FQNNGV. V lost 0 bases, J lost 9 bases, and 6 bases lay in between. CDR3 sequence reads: CASSLDPGEQFF. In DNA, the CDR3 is TGTGCCAGCAGCTTAGATCCAGGTGAGCAGTTCTTC.

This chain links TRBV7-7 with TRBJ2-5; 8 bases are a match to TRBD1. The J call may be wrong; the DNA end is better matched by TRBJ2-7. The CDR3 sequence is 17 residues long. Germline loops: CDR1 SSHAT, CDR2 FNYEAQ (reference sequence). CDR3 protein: CASSERDRFFAKYEQYF. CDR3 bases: TGTGCCAGCAGCGAACGGGACAGGTTCTTTGCAAAATACGAGCAGTACTTC.

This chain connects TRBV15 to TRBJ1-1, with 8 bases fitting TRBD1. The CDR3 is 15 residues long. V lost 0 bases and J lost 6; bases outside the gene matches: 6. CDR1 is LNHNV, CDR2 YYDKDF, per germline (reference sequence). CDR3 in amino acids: CATSRDFARGPEAFF. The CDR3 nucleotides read TGTGCCACCAGCAGAGACTTCGCCAGGGGGCCTGAAGCTTTCTTT.

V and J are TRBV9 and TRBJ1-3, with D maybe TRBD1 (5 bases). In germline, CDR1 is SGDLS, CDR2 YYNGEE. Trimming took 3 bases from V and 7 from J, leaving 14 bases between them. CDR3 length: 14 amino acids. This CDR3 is CASSAGTSGNTIYF. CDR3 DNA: TGTGCCAGCAGCGCCGGGACTTCGGGTAACACCATATATTTT.

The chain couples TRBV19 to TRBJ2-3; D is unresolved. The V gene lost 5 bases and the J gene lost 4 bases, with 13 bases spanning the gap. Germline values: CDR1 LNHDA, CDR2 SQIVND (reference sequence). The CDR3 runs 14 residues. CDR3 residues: CASSGDKNPDTQYF. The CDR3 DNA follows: TGTGCCAGTAGTGGCGACAAGAACCCAGATACGCAGTATTTT.

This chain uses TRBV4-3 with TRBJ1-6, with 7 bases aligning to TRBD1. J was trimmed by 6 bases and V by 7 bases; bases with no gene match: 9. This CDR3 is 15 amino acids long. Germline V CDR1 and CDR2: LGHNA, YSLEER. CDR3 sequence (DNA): TGCGCCAGCAAACCCGGGACAGTCCTTAATTCACCCCTCCACTTT. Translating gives CASKPGTVLNSPLHF.

The CDR3 protein is CASSLDRHTDTQYF. The CDR3, as DNA: TGTGCCAGCAGCTTAGACAGACACACAGATACGCAGTATTTT. V is TRBV7-9 and J is TRBJ2-3; D gene uncertain. Germline V gene lookup returns CDR1 SEHNR and CDR2 FQNEAQ (reference sequence). CDR3 length: 14 residues. Trimming cost V 1 base and J 2 bases, with 7 bases left between them.

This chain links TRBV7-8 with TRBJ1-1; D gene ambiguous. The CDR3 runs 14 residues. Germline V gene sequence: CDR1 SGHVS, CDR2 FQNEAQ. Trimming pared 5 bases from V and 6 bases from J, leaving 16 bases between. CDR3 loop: CASSPLRVFAEAFF. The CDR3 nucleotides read TGTGCCAGCAGCCCATTACGGGTATTCGCTGAAGCTTTCTTT.

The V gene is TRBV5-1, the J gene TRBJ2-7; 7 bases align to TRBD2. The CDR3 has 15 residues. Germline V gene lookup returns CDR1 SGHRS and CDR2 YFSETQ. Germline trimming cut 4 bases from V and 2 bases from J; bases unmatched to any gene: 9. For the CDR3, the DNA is TGCGCCAGCAGCCGGATGGCGGGAGAGACCTACGAGCAGTACTTC. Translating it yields CASSRMAGETYEQYF. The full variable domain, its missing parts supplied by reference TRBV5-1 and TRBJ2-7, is KAGVTQTPRYLIKTRGQQVTLSCSPISGHRSVSWYQQTPGQGLQFLFEYFSETQRNKGNFPGRFSGRQFSNSRSEMNVSTLELGDSALYLCASSRMAGETYEQYFGPGTRLTVT.

CDR3 region: CASSLLAGYVRGTDTQYF. CDR3 coding DNA: TGCGCCAGCAGTCTGCTAGCGGGGTATGTTCGCGGCACAGATACGCAGTATTTT. The V call is TRBV4-1, the J call TRBJ2-3; 9 nucleotides line up with TRBD2. The CDR3 is 18 amino acids. J gave up 1 base and V 6 bases, and 14 bases lay outside the gene matches. The germline CDR1 and CDR2 sequences are MGHRA and YSYEKL.

The CDR3 bases are TGTGCCAGTAGTGCCGGGGAACCCCTCATGAACACTGAAGCTTTCTTT. Its translation is CASSAGEPLMNTEAFF. This rearrangement joins TRBV19 to TRBJ1-1; no reliable D call. The CDR3 is 16 amino acids. The germline V gene encodes CDR1 LNHDA and CDR2 SQIVND (reference sequence). V was trimmed by 5 bases and J by 0 bases, leaving 16 bases between them.

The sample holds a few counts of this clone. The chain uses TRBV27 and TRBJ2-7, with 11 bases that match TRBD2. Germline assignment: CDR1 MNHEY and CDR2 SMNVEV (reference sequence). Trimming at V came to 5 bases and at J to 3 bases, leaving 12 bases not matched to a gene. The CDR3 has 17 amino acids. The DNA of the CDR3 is TGTGCCAGCAGTCCCCAACTTAGCGGGAGGGGTTTCTACGAGCAGTACTTC. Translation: CASSPQLSGRGFYEQYF.

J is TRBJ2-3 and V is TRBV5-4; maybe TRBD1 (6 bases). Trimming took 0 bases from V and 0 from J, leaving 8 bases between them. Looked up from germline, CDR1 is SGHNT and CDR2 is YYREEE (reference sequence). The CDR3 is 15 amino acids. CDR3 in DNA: TGTGCCAGCAGCTTGGGGGGGCCTAGCACAGATACGCAGTATTTT. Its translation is CASSLGGPSTDTQYF.

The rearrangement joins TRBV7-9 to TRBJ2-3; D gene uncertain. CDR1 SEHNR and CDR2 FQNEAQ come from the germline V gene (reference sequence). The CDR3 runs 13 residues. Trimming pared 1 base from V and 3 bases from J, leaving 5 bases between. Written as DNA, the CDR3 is TGTGCCAGCAGCTTAGGGGCTACAGATACGCAGTATTTT. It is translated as CASSLGATDTQYF.